This is a list of T cell receptor beta chains from one sample in a study of T-cell reconstitution after alpha-beta-depleted transplantation in children. TCRdb fed the PCR reads into MiXCR, producing one record per CDR3 protein. The sample holds around 450,000 distinct CDR3 sequences, approximately 42% seen once. The sequences come from PBMCs, collected before TCRalphabeta/CD19-depleted stem cell transplant. These receptors all stem from a girl under 10 years old with aplastic anemia, due to receive a stem cell transplant. The CDR3 runs from the conserved cysteine through the conserved F or W. Each record gives: CDR3 protein, J gene, V gene.

CAISVGGSGGTYEQYF TRBJ2-7 TRBV10-3
CASSLGQGTYNEQFF TRBJ2-1 TRBV5-8
CASSYSWGRVESNQPQHF TRBJ1-5 TRBV6-5
CSAQQRRRSDTQYF TRBJ2-3 TRBV20-1
CASSQVGLAAHNEQFF TRBJ2-1 TRBV3-1
CASRKGQGAYNEQFF TRBJ2-1 TRBV27
CASSLAQGRTEAFF TRBJ1-1 TRBV5-1
CASSSWLGNTIYF TRBJ1-3 TRBV7-2
CASSRSGRINEKLFF TRBJ1-4 TRBV3-1
CASSLAWRAFF TRBJ1-1 TRBV28
CASSLVRGRDTEAFF TRBJ1-1 TRBV5-1
CASSPGQSSGNTIYF TRBJ1-3 TRBV7-9
CASSYSRWSQETQYF TRBJ2-5 TRBV6-5
CASSLRTESYGYTF TRBJ1-2 TRBV5-5
CSAFHGVNYGYTF TRBJ1-2 TRBV20-1
CATNQGPIYEQYF TRBJ2-7 TRBV10-3
CSARDPGRDYGYTF TRBJ1-2 TRBV20-1
CASSWRQAGETQYF TRBJ2-5 TRBV5-1
CASSSGTSGPGDEQFF TRBJ2-1 TRBV5-1
CASSSIPGETNYGYTF TRBJ1-2 TRBV11-2
CASSQVGDEQFF TRBJ2-1 TRBV4-3
CASSIVGNSYNEQFF TRBJ2-1 TRBV19
CASSVEAGGGEQYF TRBJ2-7 TRBV9
CASSPLGVYGYTF TRBJ1-2 TRBV7-9
CASSPGRGLNIQYF TRBJ2-4 TRBV4-1
CASSSSSGSYEQYF TRBJ2-7 TRBV5-1
CSAYLSGGRNTEAFF TRBJ1-1 TRBV20-1
CASTLYPSGSIYNEQFF TRBJ2-1 TRBV7-2
CSVEGQGKNIQYF TRBJ2-4 TRBV29-1